A selection of T cell receptor beta chains follows, all from one sample in a study of cytomegalovirus exposure and HLA in healthy donors. Produced via immunoSEQ multiplex PCR; TCRdb's table is partial and in-frame only. The sample records roughly 110,000 clones, about 68% being singletons. Sequencing was done on a sample of PBMCs. The receptors here all came from a woman in her thirties or forties in good health and CMV-seropositive. Both conserved end residues are part of each CDR3. The order of the fields is J gene, V gene, CDR3 protein.

TRBJ2-7 | TRBV5-4 | CASRAGNTYEQYF
TRBJ2-7 | TRBV15 | CATSRDRGNEQYF
TRBJ2-3 | TRBV15 | CATSRSNRETDTQYF
TRBJ1-2 | TRBV27 | CASSSRLTGAYGYTF
TRBJ1-6 | TRBV7-9 | CASSQKGEYSPLHF
TRBJ1-1 | TRBV7-8 | CASREVRNTEAFF
TRBJ2-1 | TRBV19 | CASRSLAVSYNEQFF
TRBJ1-6 | TRBV14 | CASVRRGGPNNSPLHF
TRBJ1-2 | TRBV10-3 | CAISEPKGTGDDGYTF
TRBJ2-5 | TRBV28 | CASSQLAGAGETQYF
TRBJ2-1 | TRBV5-1 | CASSLLAEKNEQFF